Listed here is a single T cell receptor beta chain. Its cognate antigen is unknown. This sample stems from a study of T cell responses to AZD1222 COVID-19 vaccine. Study findings and constraints: Mostly white British, mostly female donors; authors suggested clonal diversity may be underestimated.

Assay used: immunoSEQ multiplex PCR; TCRdb lists only in-frame clones, some missing. In the table there are tens of thousands of clones, more than 75% of which are singletons. The length of the CDR3 is 16 residues. Germline CDR1 SGHNT, CDR2 YENEEA. The V end lost 5 bases, the J end lost 4 bases, and 15 bases lay between the germline ends. The V call is TRBV11-3, the J call TRBJ1-6; no firm D call. The TCR comes from an adult in good health. The sample consisted of peripheral blood, taken on day 0 of AZD1222 vaccination. The CDR3 DNA reads as TGTGCCAGCAGCCCCTGGGTATCCCCGTATAATTCACCCCTCCACTTT. This sequence encodes CASSPWVSPYNSPLHF. The variable domain in full, completed from reference TRBV11-3 and TRBJ1-6, reads EAGVVQSPRYKIIEKKQPVAFWCNPISGHNTLYWYLQNLGQGPELLIRYENEEAVDDSQLPKDRFSAERLKGVDSTLKIQPAELGDSAVYLCASSPWVSPYNSPLHFGNGTRLTVT.